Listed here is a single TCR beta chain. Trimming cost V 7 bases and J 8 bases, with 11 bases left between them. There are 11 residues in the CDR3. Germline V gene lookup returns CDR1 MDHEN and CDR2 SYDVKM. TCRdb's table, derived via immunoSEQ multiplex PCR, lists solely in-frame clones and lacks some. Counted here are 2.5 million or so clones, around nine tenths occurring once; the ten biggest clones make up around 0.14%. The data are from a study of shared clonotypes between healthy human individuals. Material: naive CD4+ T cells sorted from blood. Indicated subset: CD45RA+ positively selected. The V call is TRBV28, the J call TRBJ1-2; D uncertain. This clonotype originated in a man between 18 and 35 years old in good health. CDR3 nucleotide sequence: TGTGCCAGCACCCTGGAGGGCGGCTACACCTTC. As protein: CASTLEGGYTF.